These 20 T cell receptor beta chains came from one sample sequenced in a study of beta chain features in type 1 diabetes. Expressed TCRB transcripts were sequenced after all isolated RNA was converted to cDNA. Using immunoSEQ multiplex PCR, the repertoire was profiled, and TCRdb retains in-frame clones only, with some absent. This table has 350,000 to 400,000 clones, approximately 16% appearing once. Sequenced material: naive CD4+ T cells from blood. The receptors shown here come from a woman between 18 and 29 years old in good health.

This clone was found a few times. The gene calls are TRBV7-9 and TRBJ2-3, with TRBD2 matching 9 bases. V lost 4 bases, J lost 3 bases, and 5 bases stayed unmatched. The CDR3 consists of 15 residues. Germline assignment: CDR1 SEHNR and CDR2 FQNEAQ (reference sequence). CDR3 nucleotide sequence: TGTGCCAGCAGCTCTGGACTAGCGACTACAGATACGCAGTATTTT. Translating it yields CASSSGLATTDTQYF.

A few counts support this clone. The V call is TRBV4-1, the J call TRBJ2-1, with 10 nucleotides matching TRBD1. The CDR3 loop spans 15 amino acids. J was trimmed by 7 bases and V by 3 bases; bases with no gene match: 6. Germline assignment: CDR1 MGHRA and CDR2 YSYEKL. As DNA, the CDR3 is TGCGCCAGCAGCCACACGGACAGGGGGAAAAATGAGCAGTTCTTC. Its translation is CASSHTDRGKNEQFF.

This clone occurred a few times. The genes are TRBV18 and TRBJ1-2; 7 bases are a match to TRBD1. CDR1 and CDR2 (germline): KGHSH, LQKENI. This CDR3 contains 14 residues. With 4 bases clipped from V and 1 base from J, the junction kept 3 bases outside the gene matches. CDR3 protein: CASSRGTDNYGYTF. For the CDR3, the DNA is TGTGCCAGCTCACGCGGGACAGATAACTATGGCTACACCTTC.

The rearrangement uses TRBV9 and TRBJ2-7; maybe TRBD2 (6 bases). Germline CDR1 reads SGDLS; CDR2 reads YYNGEE. Trimming stripped 4 bases from V and 3 bases from J, with 17 bases between. The CDR3 is 15 amino acids. Here the CDR3 reads CASSPTGTRLYEQYF. The CDR3 DNA reads as TGTGCCAGCAGCCCCACCGGGACTCGTCTCTACGAGCAGTACTTC.

This clone was seen a few times. CDR3 DNA: TGCGCCAGCAGTCCCCGCGGGACTAGACTCTTTAGCTCCTACAATGAGCAGTTCTTC. Protein product: CASSPRGTRLFSSYNEQFF. The chain uses TRBV23-1 and TRBJ2-1, with 8 nucleotides matching TRBD2. TRBV23-1 falls under the ORF class, with uncertain function. V dropped 4 bases and J dropped 0; count of bases not matched to a gene: 14. The CDR3 runs 19 residues.

This clone was detected only a few times. The gene calls are TRBV28 and TRBJ1-2; D is unclear. Trimming took 10 bases from V and 0 from J, leaving 9 bases between them. The germline CDR1 and CDR2 sequences are MDHEN and SYDVKM. The CDR3 covers 12 residues. In DNA form, the CDR3 reads TGTGCCACCTCGGACTCTAACTATGGCTACACCTTC. Its translation is CATSDSNYGYTF.

This sequence joins TRBV9 and TRBJ2-2; 9 bases fit TRBD1. This CDR3 is 19 amino acids long. Trimming took 0 bases from V and 3 from J; bases not matched to a gene: 12. The V gene's germline CDR1 is SGDLS and CDR2 YYNGEE. CDR3 coding DNA: TGTGCCAGCAGCGTAGGTTTGTCGATGGGACAGGGTTACACCGGGGAGCTGTTTTTT. Its protein product is CASSVGLSMGQGYTGELFF.

This clone was seen a handful of times. This rearrangement joins TRBV13 to TRBJ2-1; 13 nucleotides align to TRBD2. The germline V gene encodes CDR1 PRHDT and CDR2 FYEKMQ (reference sequence). The CDR3 runs to 20 residues. J was trimmed by 0 bases and V by 5 bases; bases with no gene match: 13. DNA for the CDR3: TGTGCCAGCAGCCCAAAAGGACTAGCGGGAGTAGTAAGCTCCTACAATGAGCAGTTCTTC. Its translation: CASSPKGLAGVVSSYNEQFF.

This clone was seen a few times. The rearrangement uses TRBV18 and TRBJ2-1; 7 bases agree with TRBD1. Germline loops: CDR1 KGHSH, CDR2 LQKENI. With V trimmed by 3 bases and J by 5 bases, 10 bases remained unmatched. CDR3 length: 16 amino acids. Written as DNA, the CDR3 is TGTGCCAGCTCACCTTTCGAGGGGGCACTGGACAATGAGCAGTTCTTC. It is translated as CASSPFEGALDNEQFF.

In nucleotides, the CDR3 is TGTGCCAGCAGTTTATCGTGGGACAGGGGGCGAGAGACCCAGTACTTC. Residues: CASSLSWDRGRETQYF. V gene TRBV27 combines with J gene TRBJ2-5, with TRBD1 matching 12 bases. Germline V gene data show CDR1 as MNHEY and CDR2 as SMNVEV (reference sequence). Trimming removed 0 bases from V and 4 bases from J; junction bases left unmatched: 3. CDR3 length equals 16 residues.

The chain combines TRBV28 with TRBJ2-2; 7 nucleotides align to TRBD2. From germline, CDR1 is MDHEN and CDR2 SYDVKM. V was clipped by 8 bases and J by 3 bases; unmatched bases: 12. The CDR3 loop spans 16 amino acids. The CDR3 sequence is CASRLTGGLHTGELFF. In nucleotides, the CDR3 is TGTGCCAGCCGCCTGACGGGGGGTCTACACACCGGGGAGCTGTTTTTT. Using reference TRBV28 and TRBJ2-2 for the parts outside the CDR3, the full variable domain is DVKVTQSSRYLVKRTGEKVFLECVQDMDHENMFWYRQDPGLGLRLIYFSYDVKMKEKGDIPEGYSVSREKKERFSLILESASTNQTSMYLCASRLTGGLHTGELFFGEGSRLTVL.

This clone was seen only a few times. This chain uses TRBV11-2 with TRBJ1-1; no clear D gene. Trimming shortened V by 3 bases and J by 0 bases, and 11 bases separated the two germline ends. The germline V gene encodes CDR1 SGHAT and CDR2 FQNNGV. This CDR3 spans 15 amino acids. The CDR3 DNA reads as TGTGCCAGCAGCTTGATCTCGGTCATGAACACTGAAGCTTTCTTT. This translates into CASSLISVMNTEAFF.

This sequence joins TRBV7-9 and TRBJ2-7, with a weak D call TRBD2 (6 bases). CDR3 length equals 13 residues. Germline V gene lookup returns CDR1 SEHNR and CDR2 FQNEAQ (reference sequence). The V and J ends lost 6 bases and 0 bases respectively, with 9 bases between them. CDR3 loop: CASRPGSSYEQYF. CDR3 in DNA: TGTGCCAGCAGACCCGGGAGCTCCTACGAGCAGTACTTC.

This clone was picked up a small number of times. The genes are TRBV15 and TRBJ1-2; D perhaps matches TRBD1 (5 bases). The V and J ends lost 5 bases and 4 bases respectively, with 20 bases between them. CDR3 size: 16 residues. Looked up from germline, CDR1 is LNHNV and CDR2 is YYDKDF (reference sequence). CDR3 bases: TGTGCCACCAGCGGTGATTTCGGGGGGGAAGGCTATGGCTACACCTTC. Amino acid sequence: CATSGDFGGEGYGYTF.

This clone showed up just once. This rearrangement joins TRBV6-1 to TRBJ2-6, with D unresolved. Germline CDR1 reads MNHNS; CDR2 reads SASEGT. Deletions cut 7 bases from V and 3 bases from J, with 4 bases between. CDR3 size: 12 residues. The chain's CDR3 is CASNLGANVLTF. As DNA, the CDR3 is TGTGCCAGCAATCTTGGGGCCAACGTCCTGACTTTC.

This clone has more than one count but fewer than ten. V and J are TRBV7-2 and TRBJ2-5; 10 bases line up with TRBD2. This CDR3 comprises 17 residues. V was pared by 1 base and J by 1 base, with 6 bases of the junction left unmatched. Per germline, CDR1 SGHTA and CDR2 FQGNSA. CDR3 in amino acids: CASSLGRASGSQETQYF. The CDR3 DNA reads TGTGCCAGCAGCTTAGGTAGAGCTAGCGGGAGCCAAGAGACCCAGTACTTC.

This clone was found a few times. Other DNA sequences in this sample translate to the same CDR3. This CDR3 reads CASSSDRVSEAFF. DNA of the CDR3: TGCGCCAGCAGCTCTGACAGGGTCTCTGAAGCTTTCTTT. V gene TRBV5-1 combines with J gene TRBJ1-1; 7 nucleotides agree with TRBD1. Germline assignment: CDR1 SGHRS and CDR2 YFSETQ. The V gene end was trimmed by 3 bases and the J gene end by 6 bases; junction bases not matched to a gene: 5. This CDR3 region has 13 residues.

This clone appeared a few times. V usage is TRBV15 and J usage is TRBJ2-7; 8 bases map to TRBD2. CDR1 is LNHNV and CDR2 is YYDKDF in the germline V gene (reference sequence). J lost 4 bases, V lost 1 base, and 9 bases had no gene match. The CDR3 loop spans 16 amino acids. For the CDR3, the DNA is TGTGCCACCAGCAGAGTACGTCTAGCGGGTAGTTACGAGCAGTACTTC. Residues: CATSRVRLAGSYEQYF.

The V call is TRBV5-1, the J call TRBJ1-1; D remains ambiguous. The V end was cut by 0 bases, the J end by 1 base, with 4 bases between. Looked up from germline, CDR1 is SGHRS and CDR2 is YFSETQ. The CDR3 runs to 13 residues. CDR3 region: CASSLDRNTEAFF. CDR3 DNA sequence: TGCGCCAGCAGCTTGGACAGGAACACTGAAGCTTTCTTT.

J is TRBJ2-1 and V is TRBV27; 8 positions match TRBD1. This CDR3 contains 14 residues. V lost 5 bases, J lost 9 bases, and 9 bases stayed unmatched. Germline V gene sequence: CDR1 MNHEY, CDR2 SMNVEV (reference sequence). In nucleotides, the CDR3 is TGTGCCAGCAGTCAGGACAGGGTTTCGATTGAGCAGTTCTTC. Protein: CASSQDRVSIEQFF.